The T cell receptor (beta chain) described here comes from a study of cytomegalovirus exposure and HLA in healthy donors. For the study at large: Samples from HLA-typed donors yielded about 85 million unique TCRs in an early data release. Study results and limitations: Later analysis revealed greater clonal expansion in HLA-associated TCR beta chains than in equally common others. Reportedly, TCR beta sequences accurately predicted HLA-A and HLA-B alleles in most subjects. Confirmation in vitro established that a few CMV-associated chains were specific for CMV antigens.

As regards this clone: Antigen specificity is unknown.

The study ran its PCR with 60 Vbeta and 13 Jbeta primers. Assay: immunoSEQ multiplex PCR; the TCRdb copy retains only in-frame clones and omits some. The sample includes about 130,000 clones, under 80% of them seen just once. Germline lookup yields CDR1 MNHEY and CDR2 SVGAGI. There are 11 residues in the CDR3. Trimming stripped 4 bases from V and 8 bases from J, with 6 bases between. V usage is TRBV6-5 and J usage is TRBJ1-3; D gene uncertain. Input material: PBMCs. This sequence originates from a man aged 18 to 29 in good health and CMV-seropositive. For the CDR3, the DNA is TGTGCCAGCAGTTCCCTCGACACCATATATTTT. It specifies CASSSLDTIYF.